This T cell receptor (beta chain) was identified in a study of naive and memory T cell subsets. Study-wide results and caveats: A few larger clonotypes appeared in naive repertoires, especially CD8, possibly memory cells re-expressing CD45RA. From naive to CM, EM and EMRA, diversity decreased and Gini increased.

This clonotype was detected a few times. Its antigen is still unknown. Overnight CMV lysate stimulation of fresh PBMCs defined donor CMV status by CD4+ IFNgamma. CDR3 length: 14 residues. The germline V gene has CDR1 SGHRS and CDR2 YFSETQ. Trimming took off 2 bases at V and 1 base at J, with 9 bases between the two ends. Both TRBC1 and TRBC2 were covered by a beta constant-region primer of two equimolar oligonucleotides. Nested alpha and beta constant-region primers with the SP2 primer drove four PCR rounds on ligated cDNA. TCRdb used MiXCR to reprocess the UMI-ligation and nested PCR reads, holding one entry per CDR3 protein. The top ten hold roughly 0.68% of the sample, which has roughly 140,000 distinct CDR3 sequences, 15% to 20% seen once.

Source material: naive CD8+ T cells from blood. The receptor comes from a human donor in good health. V usage is TRBV5-1 and J usage is TRBJ2-5; perhaps TRBD1 as D (6 bases). CDR3 residues: CASSFAGAQETQYF. The CDR3 DNA sequence: TGCGCCAGCAGCTTTGCAGGGGCCCAAGAGACCCAGTACTTC.